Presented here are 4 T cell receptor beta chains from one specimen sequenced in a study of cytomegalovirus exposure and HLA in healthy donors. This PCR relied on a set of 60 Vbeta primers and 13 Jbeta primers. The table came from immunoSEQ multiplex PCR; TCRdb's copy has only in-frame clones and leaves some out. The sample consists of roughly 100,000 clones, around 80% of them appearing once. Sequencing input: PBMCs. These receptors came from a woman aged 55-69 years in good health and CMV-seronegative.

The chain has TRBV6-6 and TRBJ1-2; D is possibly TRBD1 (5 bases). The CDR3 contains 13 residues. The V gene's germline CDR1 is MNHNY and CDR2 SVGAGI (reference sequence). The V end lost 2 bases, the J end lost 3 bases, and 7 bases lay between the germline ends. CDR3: CASSYDSYYGYTF. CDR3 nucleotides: TGTGCCAGCAGTTACGACAGTTACTATGGCTACACCTTC.

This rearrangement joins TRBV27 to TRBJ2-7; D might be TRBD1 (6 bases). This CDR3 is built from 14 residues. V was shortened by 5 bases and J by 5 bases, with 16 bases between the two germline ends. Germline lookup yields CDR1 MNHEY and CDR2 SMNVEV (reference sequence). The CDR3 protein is CASSPMTGTHEQYF. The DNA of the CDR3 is TGTGCCAGCAGTCCTATGACAGGTACCCACGAGCAGTACTTC.

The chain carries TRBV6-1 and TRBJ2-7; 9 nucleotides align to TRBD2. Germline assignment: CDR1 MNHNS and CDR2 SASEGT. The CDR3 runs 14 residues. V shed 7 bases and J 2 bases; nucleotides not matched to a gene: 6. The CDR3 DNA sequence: TGTGCCAGCACCCAAGTAGCGGGGGCCTACGAGCAGTACTTC. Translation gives CASTQVAGAYEQYF.

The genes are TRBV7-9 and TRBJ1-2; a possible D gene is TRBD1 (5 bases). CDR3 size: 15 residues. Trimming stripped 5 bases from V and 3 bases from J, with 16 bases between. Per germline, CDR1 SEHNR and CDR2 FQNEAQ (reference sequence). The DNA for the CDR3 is TGTGCCAGCAGCCCCCGGAAGGGAGGGGACTATGGCTACACCTTC. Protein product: CASSPRKGGDYGYTF.